This TCR beta chain was recorded in a study of blood T cells in healthy people across ages. Trimming took off 1 base at V and 1 base at J, with 14 bases between the two ends. The CDR3 has 16 amino acids. Germline V gives CDR1 SGHRS, CDR2 YFSETQ. The second PCR ran roughly 7 to 11 cycles with a sample-barcoded 5' primer and J-beta primers. TCRdb fed the 5' RACE reads into MiXCR, producing one record per CDR3 protein. The data contain 580,000 or so distinct CDR3 sequences, 40% to 55% of them singletons. This clonotype showed up just a few times. The sequence came from a man older than 75 in good health. The sample comprised blood. V usage is TRBV5-1 and J usage is TRBJ1-1; D may be TRBD1 (5 bases). The CDR3, as DNA: TGCGCCAGCAGCTTGCAAACTATTGGGACGAACACTGAAGCTTTCTTT. Amino acid sequence: CASSLQTIGTNTEAFF.